Reported below is one T cell receptor beta chain. This sample is drawn from a study of T cells in Graves' hyperthyroidism and ophthalmopathy. The wider study: Staff took peripheral blood when the initial diagnosis was made, before any treatment began.

The germline V gene has CDR1 MRHNA and CDR2 SNTAGT. This CDR3 comprises 14 residues. Trimming left V 3 bases short and J 4 bases short, with 12 bases between. Amplified TCR beta CDR3 regions derived from RNA transcripts. The HTBI primer set was used in a first-round RT-PCR of the TCR CDR3. TCRdb analysed the multiplex PCR reads with MiXCR anew, one entry per CDR3 protein. The sample yields about 530,000 distinct CDR3 sequences, roughly 18% seen once. Patients having uncontrolled infection, another autoimmune disease, pregnancy or lactation were not included. From more than 9 ml of fresh peripheral blood, PBMCs were isolated.

This chain uses TRBV6-4 with TRBJ1-2; D possibly corresponds to TRBD1 (5 bases). Sequencing was performed on blood. The receptor was isolated from a woman aged 18 to 35 with Graves' ophthalmopathy. The CDR3 protein is CASSETGQAYGYTF. For the CDR3, the DNA is TGTGCCAGCAGTGAAACAGGCCAAGCCTATGGCTACACCTTC.